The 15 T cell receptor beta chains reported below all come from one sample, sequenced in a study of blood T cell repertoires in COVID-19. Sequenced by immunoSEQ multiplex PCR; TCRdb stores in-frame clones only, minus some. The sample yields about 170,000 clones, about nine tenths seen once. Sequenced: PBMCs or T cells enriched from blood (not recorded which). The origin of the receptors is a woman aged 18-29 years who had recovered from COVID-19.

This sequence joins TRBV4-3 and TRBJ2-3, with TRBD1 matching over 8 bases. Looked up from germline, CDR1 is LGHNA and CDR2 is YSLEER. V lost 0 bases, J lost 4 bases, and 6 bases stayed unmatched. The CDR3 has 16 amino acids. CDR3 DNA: TGCGCCAGCAGCCAAGAACGGCAGGGGGCCCCAGATACGCAGTATTTT. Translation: CASSQERQGAPDTQYF.

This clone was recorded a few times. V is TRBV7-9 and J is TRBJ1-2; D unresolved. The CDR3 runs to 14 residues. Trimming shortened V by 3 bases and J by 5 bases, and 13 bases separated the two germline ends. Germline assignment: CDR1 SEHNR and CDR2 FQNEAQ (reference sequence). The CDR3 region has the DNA TGTGCCAGCAGCTTCCTAGAGGGCCCATATGGCTACACCTTC. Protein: CASSFLEGPYGYTF.

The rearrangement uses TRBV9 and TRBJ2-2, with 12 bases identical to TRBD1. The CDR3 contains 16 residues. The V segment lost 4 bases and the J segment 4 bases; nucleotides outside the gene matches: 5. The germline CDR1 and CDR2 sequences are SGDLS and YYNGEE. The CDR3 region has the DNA TGTGCCAGCAGCACCGGGACAGGGGGCATCACCGGGGAGCTGTTTTTT. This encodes CASSTGTGGITGELFF.

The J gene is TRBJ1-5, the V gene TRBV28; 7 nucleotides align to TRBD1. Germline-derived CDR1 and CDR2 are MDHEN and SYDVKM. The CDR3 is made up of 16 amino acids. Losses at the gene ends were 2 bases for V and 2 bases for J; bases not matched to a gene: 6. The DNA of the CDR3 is TGTGCCAGCAGTTTACCCAGGGGGTCCGGCAATCAGCCCCAGCATTTT. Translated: CASSLPRGSGNQPQHF. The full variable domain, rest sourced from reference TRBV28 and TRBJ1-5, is DVKVTQSSRYLVKRTGEKVFLECVQDMDHENMFWYRQDPGLGLRLIYFSYDVKMKEKGDIPEGYSVSREKKERFSLILESASTNQTSMYLCASSLPRGSGNQPQHFGDGTRLSIL.

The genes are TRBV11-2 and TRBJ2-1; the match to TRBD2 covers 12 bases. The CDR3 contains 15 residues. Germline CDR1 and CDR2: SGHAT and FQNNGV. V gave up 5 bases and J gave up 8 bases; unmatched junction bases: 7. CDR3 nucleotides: TGTGCCAGCAGCCCCTCTAGCGGGAGGGCCCATGAGCAGTTCTTC. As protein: CASSPSSGRAHEQFF.

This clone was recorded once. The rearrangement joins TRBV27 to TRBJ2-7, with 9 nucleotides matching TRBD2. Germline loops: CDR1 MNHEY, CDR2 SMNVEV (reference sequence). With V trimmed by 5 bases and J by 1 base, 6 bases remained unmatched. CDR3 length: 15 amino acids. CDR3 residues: CASSHTTSGSYEQYF. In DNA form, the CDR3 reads TGTGCCAGCAGTCATACGACTAGCGGATCCTACGAGCAGTACTTC.

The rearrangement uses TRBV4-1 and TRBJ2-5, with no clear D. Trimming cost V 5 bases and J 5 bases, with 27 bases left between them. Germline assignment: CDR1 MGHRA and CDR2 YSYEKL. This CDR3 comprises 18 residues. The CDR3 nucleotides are TGCGCCAGCAGCGAATACCCCACTTCGGGTGTCACCCGGGAGACCCAGTACTTC. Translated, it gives CASSEYPTSGVTRETQYF.

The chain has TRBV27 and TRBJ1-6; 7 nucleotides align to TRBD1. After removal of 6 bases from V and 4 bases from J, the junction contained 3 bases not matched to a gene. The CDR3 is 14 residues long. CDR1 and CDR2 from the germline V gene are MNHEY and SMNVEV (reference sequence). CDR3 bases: TGTGCCAGCAGACAGGGGTTTTATAATTCACCCCTCCACTTT. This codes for CASRQGFYNSPLHF.

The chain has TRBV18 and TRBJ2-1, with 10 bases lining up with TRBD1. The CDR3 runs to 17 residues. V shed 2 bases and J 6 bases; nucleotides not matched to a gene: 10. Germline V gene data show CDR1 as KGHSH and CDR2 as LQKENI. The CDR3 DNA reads TGTGCCAGCTCACCATTAGCCGGGACAGGGGATCCCAATGAGCAGTTCTTC. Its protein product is CASSPLAGTGDPNEQFF.

The CDR3 loop reads CASSSNRGPNQPQHF. The CDR3, as DNA: TGTGCCAGCAGCTCTAACAGGGGCCCCAATCAGCCCCAGCATTTT. The chain has TRBV7-9 and TRBJ1-5; TRBD1 matches at 7 bases. J gave up 3 bases and V 4 bases, and 6 bases lay outside the gene matches. This CDR3 has 15 residues. Per the germline V gene, CDR1 is SEHNR and CDR2 is FQNEAQ (reference sequence).

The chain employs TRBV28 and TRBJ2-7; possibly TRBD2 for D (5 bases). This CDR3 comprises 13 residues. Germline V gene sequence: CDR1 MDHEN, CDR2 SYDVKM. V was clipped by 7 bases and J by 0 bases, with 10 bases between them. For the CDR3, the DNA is TGTGCCAGCAAACGGGGATCCTCCTACGAGCAGTACTTC. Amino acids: CASKRGSSYEQYF. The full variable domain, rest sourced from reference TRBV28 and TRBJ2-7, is DVKVTQSSRYLVKRTGEKVFLECVQDMDHENMFWYRQDPGLGLRLIYFSYDVKMKEKGDIPEGYSVSREKKERFSLILESASTNQTSMYLCASKRGSSYEQYFGPGTRLTVT.

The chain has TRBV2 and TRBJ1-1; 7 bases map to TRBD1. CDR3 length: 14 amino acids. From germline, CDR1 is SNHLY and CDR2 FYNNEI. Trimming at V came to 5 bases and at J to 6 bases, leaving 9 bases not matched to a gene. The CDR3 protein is CASSLDRPAPEAFF. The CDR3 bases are TGTGCCAGCAGTCTGGACAGGCCGGCGCCTGAAGCTTTCTTT.

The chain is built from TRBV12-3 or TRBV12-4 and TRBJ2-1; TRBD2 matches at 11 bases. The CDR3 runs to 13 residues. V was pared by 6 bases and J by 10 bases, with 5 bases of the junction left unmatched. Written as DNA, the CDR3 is TGTGCCAGCAGCATAGCGGGAGGGGGCGAGCAGTTCTTC. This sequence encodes CASSIAGGGEQFF.

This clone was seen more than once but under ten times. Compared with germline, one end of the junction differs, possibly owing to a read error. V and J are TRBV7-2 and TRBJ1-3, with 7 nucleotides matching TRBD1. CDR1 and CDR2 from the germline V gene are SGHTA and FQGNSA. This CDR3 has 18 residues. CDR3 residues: CASSLGQKQILGRKHHIF. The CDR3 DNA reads TGTGCCAGCAGCTTGGGACAGAAGCAAATCCTCGGTAGGAAACACCATATATTT.

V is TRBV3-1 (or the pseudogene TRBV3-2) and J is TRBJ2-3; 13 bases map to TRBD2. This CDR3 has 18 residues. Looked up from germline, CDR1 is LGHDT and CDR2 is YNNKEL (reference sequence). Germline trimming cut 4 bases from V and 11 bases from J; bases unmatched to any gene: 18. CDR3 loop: CASSPPPTSGRGPEGQYF. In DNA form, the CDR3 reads TGTGCCAGCAGCCCCCCCCCTACTAGCGGGAGGGGCCCGGAAGGGCAGTATTTT.